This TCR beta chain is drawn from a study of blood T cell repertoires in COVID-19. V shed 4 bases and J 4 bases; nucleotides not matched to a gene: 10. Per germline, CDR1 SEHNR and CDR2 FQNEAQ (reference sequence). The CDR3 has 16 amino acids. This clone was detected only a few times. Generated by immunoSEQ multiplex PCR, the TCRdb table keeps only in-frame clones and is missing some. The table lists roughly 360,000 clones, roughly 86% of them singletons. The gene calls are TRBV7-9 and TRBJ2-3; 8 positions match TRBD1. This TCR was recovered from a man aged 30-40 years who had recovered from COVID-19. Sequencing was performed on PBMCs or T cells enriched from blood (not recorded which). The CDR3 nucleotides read TGTGCCAGCAGCTCGGGGCAGGGGGCGTCGGCAGATACGCAGTATTTT. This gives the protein CASSSGQGASADTQYF.